This TCR beta chain was captured by sequencing in a study of T cell repertoires in cytomegalovirus infection. CDR3 length: 16 amino acids. V dropped 0 bases and J dropped 3 bases, with 11 bases sitting between them. The V gene's germline CDR1 is MNHEY and CDR2 SVGAGI. As to this clonotype: Antigen specificity is unknown.

TCRdb reprocessed the reads via MiXCR and lists one record per CDR3 protein. The sample carries roughly 150,000 distinct CDR3 sequences, about 20% recorded once. This sequence was found in a human donor in good health (CMV status not recorded). Some clones in this sample may be carry-over from other donors' samples. The V call is TRBV6-5, the J call TRBJ2-2; D might be TRBD1 (6 bases). This material consisted of CD8+ T cells from cultured PBMCs, taken from culture after CMV antigen stimulation. The CDR3 region is CASSYSDTGYTGELFF. CDR3 bases: TGTGCCAGCAGTTACTCCGATACAGGGTACACCGGGGAGCTGTTTTTT.